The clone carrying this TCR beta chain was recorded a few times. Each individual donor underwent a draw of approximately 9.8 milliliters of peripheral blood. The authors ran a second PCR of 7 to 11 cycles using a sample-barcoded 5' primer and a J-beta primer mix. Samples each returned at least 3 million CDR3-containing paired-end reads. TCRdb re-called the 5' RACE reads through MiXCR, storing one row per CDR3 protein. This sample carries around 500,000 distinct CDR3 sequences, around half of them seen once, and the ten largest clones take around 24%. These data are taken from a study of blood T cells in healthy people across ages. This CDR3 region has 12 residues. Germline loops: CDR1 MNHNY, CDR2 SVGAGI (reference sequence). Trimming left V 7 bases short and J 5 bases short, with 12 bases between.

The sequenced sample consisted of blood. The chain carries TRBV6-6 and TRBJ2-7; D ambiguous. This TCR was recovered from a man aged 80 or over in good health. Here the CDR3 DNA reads TGTGCCAGCACCGACACAGAGGACGAGCAGTACTTC. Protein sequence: CASTDTEDEQYF.